Shown below are 2 T cell receptor beta chains from a single sample sequenced in a study of neurological immune-mediated disorders. Via MiXCR, TCRdb re-called the 5' RACE reads, giving one row per CDR3 protein. The top ten hold 7.9% of the sample, which has 65,000 to 85,000 distinct CDR3 sequences, 5.8% seen once. Indicated time point: longitudinal time-point 2. Sequenced: PBMCs. These receptors all stem from a woman aged 55-75 years with multiple sclerosis.

This clonotype came up many times. The V and J genes are TRBV3-1 and TRBJ1-5; tentative D call: TRBD1 (5 bases). With 1 base removed from V and 0 bases from J, the gap between germline ends came to 13 bases. The CDR3 is made up of 17 amino acids. Germline values: CDR1 LGHDT, CDR2 YNNKEL (reference sequence). In DNA, the CDR3 is TGTGCCAGCAGCCAAGGAAACAGGCTGCATAGCAATCAGCCCCAGCATTTT. Translating gives CASSQGNRLHSNQPQHF.

This clonotype has a count of ten or more. The chain uses TRBV12-3 or TRBV12-4 and TRBJ2-1; D remains ambiguous. This CDR3 spans 12 amino acids. V lost 5 bases to trimming and J lost 10 bases, with 12 bases between them. CDR3 sequence: CASSHVPWEQFF. CDR3 nucleotide sequence: TGTGCCAGCAGTCACGTGCCGTGGGAGCAGTTCTTC.